The entry that follows covers one TCR beta chain sequence. The antigen is not known. The CDR3 has 17 residues. Trimming at V came to 4 bases and at J to 4 bases, leaving 14 bases not matched to a gene. Unsorted PBMC replicate PCRs drew on about 290 ng DNA, representing some 32,000 T cell genomes. The protocol was immunoSEQ multiplex PCR, while the TCRdb copy is restricted to in-frame clones and leaves out a portion. The sample consists of about 530,000 clones, about 80% of them appearing once. This sample was taken from a study of shared clonotypes between healthy human individuals. Study-wide background: Samples came from a couple of female and a few male donors aged 18 to 49.

Study-wide findings and caveats: Sampling involved blood alone; tissue repertoires likely differ.

This TCR was recovered from a woman aged 40 to 50 in good health. Some clones in this sample may be carry-over from other donors' samples. This chain links TRBV5-3 with TRBJ1-5, with 7 positions matching TRBD1. TRBV5-3 qualifies as an ORF whose function is uncertain. The sequenced sample consisted of PBMCs. The CDR3 protein is CARSQKGRTGQNQPQHF. CDR3 DNA: TGTGCCAGAAGCCAGAAGGGGCGGACAGGTCAGAATCAGCCCCAGCATTTT.